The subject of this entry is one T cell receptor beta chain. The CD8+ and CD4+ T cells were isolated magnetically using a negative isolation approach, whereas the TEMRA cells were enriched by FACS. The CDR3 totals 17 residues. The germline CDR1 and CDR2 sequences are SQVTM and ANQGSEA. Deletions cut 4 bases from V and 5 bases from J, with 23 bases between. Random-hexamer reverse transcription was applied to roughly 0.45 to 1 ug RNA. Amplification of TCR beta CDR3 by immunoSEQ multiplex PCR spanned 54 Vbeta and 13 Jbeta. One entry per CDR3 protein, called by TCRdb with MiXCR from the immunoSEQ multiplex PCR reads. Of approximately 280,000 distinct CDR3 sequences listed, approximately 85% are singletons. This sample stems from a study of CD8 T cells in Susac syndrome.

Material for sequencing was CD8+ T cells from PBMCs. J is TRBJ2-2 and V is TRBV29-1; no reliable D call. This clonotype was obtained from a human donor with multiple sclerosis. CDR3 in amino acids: CSVVSLRPDRPTGELFF. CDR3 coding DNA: TGCAGCGTTGTAAGCCTACGGCCGGACCGCCCTACCGGGGAGCTGTTTTTT.